The TCR beta chain described here comes from a study of metastatic and nonmetastatic thyroid tumors. Across the whole study: Across peripheral blood and tumor or nodule tissue samples taken from malignant and benign thyroid patients, the repertoires were compared with one another.

The ends were cut back, 3 bases at V and 5 bases at J, with 8 bases in the middle. The CDR3 has 13 residues. Germline CDR1 LNHDA, CDR2 SQIVND (reference sequence). Original processing methods: For papillary thyroid cancer, a distant-metastasis classifier was constructed from CDR3 differences observed across clinicopathological groups. TCRdb reanalyzed the PCR reads via MiXCR. TCRdb, rather than the study authors, made the V and J calls. The table has 25,000 or so clones, 16% seen once; the top ten hold approximately 6.5%. This clone was found many times. Every patient was untreated before thyroid surgery.

The gene calls are TRBV19 and TRBJ1-5; D might be TRBD1 (5 bases). The source of this sequence is a male donor with papillary thyroid cancer or a benign thyroid nodule (not recorded which). Some clones in this sample may be carry-over from other donors' samples. The sequenced sample consisted of blood. The CDR3 spells CASSMDNDQPQHF. Written as DNA, the CDR3 is TGTGCCAGTAGTATGGACAACGATCAGCCCCAGCATTTT. The full variable domain, in which reference TRBV19 and TRBJ1-5 provide the parts outside the CDR3, is DGGITQSPKYLFRKEGQNVTLSCEQNLNHDAMYWYRQDPGQGLRLIYYSQIVNDFQKGDIAEGYSVSREKKESFPLTVTSAQKNPTAFYLCASSMDNDQPQHFGDGTRLSIL.